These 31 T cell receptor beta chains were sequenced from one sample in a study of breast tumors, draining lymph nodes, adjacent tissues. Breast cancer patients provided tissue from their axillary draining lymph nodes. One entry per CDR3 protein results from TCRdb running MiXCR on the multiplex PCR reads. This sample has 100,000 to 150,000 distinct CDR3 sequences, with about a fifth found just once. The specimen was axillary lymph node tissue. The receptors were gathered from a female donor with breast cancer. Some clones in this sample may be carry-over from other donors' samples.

The CDR3 spells CASSFSGLSGANVLTF. The DNA of the CDR3 is TGTGCCAGCAGTTTTTCCGGGCTCTCTGGGGCCAACGTCCTGACTTTC. The chain recombines TRBV28 with TRBJ2-6, with D uncertain. Germline V gene sequence: CDR1 MDHEN, CDR2 SYDVKM. The CDR3 runs to 16 residues. V was trimmed by 3 bases and J by 0 bases, leaving 9 bases between them.

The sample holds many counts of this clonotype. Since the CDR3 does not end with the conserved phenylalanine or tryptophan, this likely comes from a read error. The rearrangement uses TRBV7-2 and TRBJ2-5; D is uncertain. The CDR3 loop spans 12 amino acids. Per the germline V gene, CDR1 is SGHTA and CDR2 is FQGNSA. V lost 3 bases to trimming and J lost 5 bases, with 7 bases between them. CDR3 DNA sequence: TGTGCCAGCAGCTTTGGACGCGAGACCCAGTACCTC. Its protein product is CASSFGRETQYL.

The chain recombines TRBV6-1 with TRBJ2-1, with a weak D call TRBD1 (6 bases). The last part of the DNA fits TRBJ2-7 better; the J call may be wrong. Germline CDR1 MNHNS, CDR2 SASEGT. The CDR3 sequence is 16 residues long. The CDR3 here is CASSVFRGDSYNEQYF. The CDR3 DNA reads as TGTGCCAGCAGTGTCTTCAGGGGAGACTCCTACAATGAGCAGTACTTC.

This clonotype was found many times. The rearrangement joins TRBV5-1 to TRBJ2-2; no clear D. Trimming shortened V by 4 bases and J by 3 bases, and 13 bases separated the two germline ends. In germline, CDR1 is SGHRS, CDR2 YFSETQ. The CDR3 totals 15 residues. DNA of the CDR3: TGCGCCAGCAGCGGGGAAGGATCAGACACCGGGGAGCTGTTTTTT. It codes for CASSGEGSDTGELFF.

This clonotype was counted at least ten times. CDR3 sequence: CASSPDRSRYEQYF. CDR3 nucleotides: TGTGCCAGCAGCCCGGACAGGAGCCGCTACGAGCAGTACTTC. The chain uses TRBV5-6 and TRBJ2-7; TRBD1 matches at 7 bases. Per germline, CDR1 SGHDT and CDR2 YYEEEE. Trimming cost V 4 bases and J 3 bases; bases outside gene matches: 7. The CDR3 consists of 14 residues.

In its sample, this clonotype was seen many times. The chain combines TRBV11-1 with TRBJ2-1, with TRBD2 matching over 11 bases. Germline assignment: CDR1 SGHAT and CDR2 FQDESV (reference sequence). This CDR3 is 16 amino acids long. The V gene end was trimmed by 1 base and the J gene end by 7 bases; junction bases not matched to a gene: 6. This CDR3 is CASSLVGTSGRNEQFF. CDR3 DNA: TGTGCCAGCAGCTTAGTCGGAACTAGCGGGAGAAATGAGCAGTTCTTC.

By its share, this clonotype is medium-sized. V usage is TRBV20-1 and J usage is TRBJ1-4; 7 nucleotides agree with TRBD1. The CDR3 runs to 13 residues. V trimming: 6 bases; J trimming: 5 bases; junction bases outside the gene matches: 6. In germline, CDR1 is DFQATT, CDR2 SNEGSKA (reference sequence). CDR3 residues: CSALRGLNEKLFF. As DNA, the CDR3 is TGCAGTGCCCTTAGGGGGCTCAATGAAAAACTGTTTTTT.

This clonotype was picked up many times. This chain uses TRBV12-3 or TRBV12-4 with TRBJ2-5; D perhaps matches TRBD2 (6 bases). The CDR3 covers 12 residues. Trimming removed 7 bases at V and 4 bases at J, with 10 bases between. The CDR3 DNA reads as TGTGCCAGCATTACGGGGGTAGAGACCCAGTACTTC. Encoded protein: CASITGVETQYF.

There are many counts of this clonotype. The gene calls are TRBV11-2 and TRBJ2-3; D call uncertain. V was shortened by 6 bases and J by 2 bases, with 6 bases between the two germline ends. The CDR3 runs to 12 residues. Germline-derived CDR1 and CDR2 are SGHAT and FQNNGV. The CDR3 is CASSSNTDTQYF. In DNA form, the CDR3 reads TGTGCCAGCAGTTCCAACACAGATACGCAGTATTTT.

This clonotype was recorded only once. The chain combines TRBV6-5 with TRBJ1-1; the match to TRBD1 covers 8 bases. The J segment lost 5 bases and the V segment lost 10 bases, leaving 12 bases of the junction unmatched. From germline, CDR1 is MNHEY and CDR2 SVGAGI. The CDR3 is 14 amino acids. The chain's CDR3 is CATLRAGGRTEAFF. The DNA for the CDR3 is TGTGCCACCCTTCGCGCAGGGGGCCGGACTGAAGCTTTCTTT.

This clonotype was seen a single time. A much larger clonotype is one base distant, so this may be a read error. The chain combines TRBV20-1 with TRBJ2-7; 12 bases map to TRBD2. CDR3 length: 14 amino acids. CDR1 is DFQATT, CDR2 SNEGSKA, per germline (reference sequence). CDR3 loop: CGARSSGRALEQYF. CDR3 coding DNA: TGCGGTGCTAGATCTAGCGGGAGGGCTCTCGAGCAGTACTTC.

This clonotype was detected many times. The CDR3 DNA reads TGTGCCAGCAGTTACAGGGGTCTAGCAGATACGCAGTATTTT. Protein sequence: CASSYRGLADTQYF. The chain links TRBV6-6 to TRBJ2-3; D perhaps matches TRBD1 (5 bases). CDR3 length equals 14 residues. The germline V gene has CDR1 MNHNY and CDR2 SVGAGI (reference sequence). V lost 2 bases, J lost 4 bases, and 10 bases lay in between.

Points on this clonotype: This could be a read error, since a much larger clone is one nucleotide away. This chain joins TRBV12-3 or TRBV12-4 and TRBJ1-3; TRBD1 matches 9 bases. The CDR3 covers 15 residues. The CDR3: CASSSTGGFGNTMYF. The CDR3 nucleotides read TGTGCCAGCAGTTCGACAGGGGGTTTTGGAAACACCATGTATTTT.

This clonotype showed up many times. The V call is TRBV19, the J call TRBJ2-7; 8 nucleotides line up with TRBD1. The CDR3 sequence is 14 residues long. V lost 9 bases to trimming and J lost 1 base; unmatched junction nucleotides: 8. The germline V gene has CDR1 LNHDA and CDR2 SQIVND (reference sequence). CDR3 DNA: TGTGCCAGCTCGGGCACAGGGGGGTCCTACGAGCAGTACTTC. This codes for CASSGTGGSYEQYF.

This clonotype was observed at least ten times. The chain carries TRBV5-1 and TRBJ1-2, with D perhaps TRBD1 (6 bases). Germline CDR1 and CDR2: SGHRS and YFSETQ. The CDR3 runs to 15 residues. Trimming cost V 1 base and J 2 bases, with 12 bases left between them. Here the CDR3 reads CASSLSTTGNYGYTF. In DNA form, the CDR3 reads TGCGCCAGCAGCTTGAGCACTACAGGGAACTATGGCTACACCTTC.

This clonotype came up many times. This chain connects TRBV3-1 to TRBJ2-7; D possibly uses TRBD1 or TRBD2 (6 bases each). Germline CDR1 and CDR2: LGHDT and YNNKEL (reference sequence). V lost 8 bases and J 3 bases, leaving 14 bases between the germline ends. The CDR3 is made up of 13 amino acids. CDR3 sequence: CASSRGTFYEQYF. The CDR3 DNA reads TGTGCCAGCTCCCGCGGGACATTCTACGAGCAGTACTTC.

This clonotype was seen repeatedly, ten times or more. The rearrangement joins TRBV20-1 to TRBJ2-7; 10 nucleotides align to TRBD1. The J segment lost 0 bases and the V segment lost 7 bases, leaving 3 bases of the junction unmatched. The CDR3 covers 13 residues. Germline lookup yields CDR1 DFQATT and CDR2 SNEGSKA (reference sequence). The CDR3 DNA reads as TGCAGTGGCAGGACAGGGGGCTCCTACGAGCAGTACTTC. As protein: CSGRTGGSYEQYF.

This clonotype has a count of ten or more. The CDR3 nucleotides are TGTGCCACCAGTGATTTCACAGATACGCAGTATTTT. It specifies CATSDFTDTQYF. The genes are TRBV24-1 and TRBJ2-3; D is unresolved. The germline gives CDR1 KGHDR, CDR2 SFDVKD. V was cut by 1 base and J by 2 bases, with 0 bases left in between. CDR3 length: 12 amino acids.

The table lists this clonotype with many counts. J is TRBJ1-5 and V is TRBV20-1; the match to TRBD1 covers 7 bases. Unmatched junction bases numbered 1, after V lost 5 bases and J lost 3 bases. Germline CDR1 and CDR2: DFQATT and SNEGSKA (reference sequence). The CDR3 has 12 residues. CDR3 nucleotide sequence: TGCAGTGCTGGGACAGCCAATCAGCCCCAGCATTTT. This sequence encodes CSAGTANQPQHF.

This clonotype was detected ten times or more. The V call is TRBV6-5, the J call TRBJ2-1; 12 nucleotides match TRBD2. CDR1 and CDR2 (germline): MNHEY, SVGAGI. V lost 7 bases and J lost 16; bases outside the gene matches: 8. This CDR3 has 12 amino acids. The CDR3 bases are TGTGCCAGCACCGGGACTAGCGGGCCCGCTTTCTTC. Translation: CASTGTSGPAFF.

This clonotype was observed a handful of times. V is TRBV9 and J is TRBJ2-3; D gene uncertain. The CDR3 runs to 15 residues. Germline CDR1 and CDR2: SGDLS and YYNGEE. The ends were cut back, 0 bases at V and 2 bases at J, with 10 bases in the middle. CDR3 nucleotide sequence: TGTGCCAGCAGCGTAGCTCTATGGACCACAGATACGCAGTATTTT. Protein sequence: CASSVALWTTDTQYF.

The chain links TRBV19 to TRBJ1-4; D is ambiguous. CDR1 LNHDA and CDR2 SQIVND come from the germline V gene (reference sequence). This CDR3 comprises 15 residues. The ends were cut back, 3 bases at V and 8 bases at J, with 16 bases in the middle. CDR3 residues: CASSIGYAHGEKLFF. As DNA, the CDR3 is TGTGCCAGTAGTATCGGGTACGCCCACGGGGAAAAACTGTTTTTT.

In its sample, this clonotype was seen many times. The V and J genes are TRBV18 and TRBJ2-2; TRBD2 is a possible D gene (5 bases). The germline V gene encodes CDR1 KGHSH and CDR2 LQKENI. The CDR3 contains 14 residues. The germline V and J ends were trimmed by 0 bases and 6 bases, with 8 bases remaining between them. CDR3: CASSPPSRAGELFF. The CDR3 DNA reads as TGTGCCAGCTCACCACCTTCGCGGGCCGGGGAGCTGTTTTTT.

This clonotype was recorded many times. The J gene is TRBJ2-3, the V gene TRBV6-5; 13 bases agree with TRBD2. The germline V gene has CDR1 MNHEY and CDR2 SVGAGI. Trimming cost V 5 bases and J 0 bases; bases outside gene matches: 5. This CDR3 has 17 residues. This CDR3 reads CASSQGLAGSSTDTQYF. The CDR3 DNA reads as TGTGCCAGCAGTCAGGGACTAGCGGGATCAAGCACAGATACGCAGTATTTT.

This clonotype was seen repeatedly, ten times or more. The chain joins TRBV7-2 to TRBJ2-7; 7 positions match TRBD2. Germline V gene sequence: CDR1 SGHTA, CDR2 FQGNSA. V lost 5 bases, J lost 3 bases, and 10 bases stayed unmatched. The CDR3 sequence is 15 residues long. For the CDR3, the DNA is TGTGCCAGCAGCCGGCTGGGGGGAGGGTACTACGAGCAGTACTTC. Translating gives CASSRLGGGYYEQYF.

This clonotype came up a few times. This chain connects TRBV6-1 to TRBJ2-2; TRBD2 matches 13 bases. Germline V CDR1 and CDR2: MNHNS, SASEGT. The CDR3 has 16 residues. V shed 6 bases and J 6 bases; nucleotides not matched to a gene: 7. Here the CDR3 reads CASRKILAGGAGELFF. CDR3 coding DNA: TGTGCCAGCAGAAAAATACTAGCGGGAGGGGCCGGGGAGCTGTTTTTT.

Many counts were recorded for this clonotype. The CDR3 is CSARTGTSLNEQFF. In DNA, the CDR3 is TGCAGTGCTAGAACCGGGACTAGCCTCAATGAGCAGTTCTTC. The chain employs TRBV20-1 and TRBJ2-1, with 9 bases fitting TRBD2. This CDR3 spans 14 amino acids. Germline loops: CDR1 DFQATT, CDR2 SNEGSKA (reference sequence). V gave up 2 bases and J gave up 6 bases; unmatched junction bases: 5.

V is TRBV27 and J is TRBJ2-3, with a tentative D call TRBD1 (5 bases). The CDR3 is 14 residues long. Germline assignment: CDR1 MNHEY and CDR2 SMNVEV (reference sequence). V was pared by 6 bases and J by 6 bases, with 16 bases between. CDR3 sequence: CASRQRPDTDTQYF. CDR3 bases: TGTGCCAGCAGACAGAGACCGGACACGGATACGCAGTATTTT.

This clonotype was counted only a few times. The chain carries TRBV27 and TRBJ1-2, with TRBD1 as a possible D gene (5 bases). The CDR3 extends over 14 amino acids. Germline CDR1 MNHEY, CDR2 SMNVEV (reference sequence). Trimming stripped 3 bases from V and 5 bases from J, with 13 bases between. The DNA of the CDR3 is TGTGCCAGCAGTTTCGCGTCTCGGGGGTATGGCTACACCTTC. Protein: CASSFASRGYGYTF.

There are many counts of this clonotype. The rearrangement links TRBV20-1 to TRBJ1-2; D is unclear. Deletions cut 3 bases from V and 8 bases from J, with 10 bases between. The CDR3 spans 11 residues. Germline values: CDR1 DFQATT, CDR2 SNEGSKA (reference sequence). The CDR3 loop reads CSARPGEGYTF. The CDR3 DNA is TGCAGTGCTAGGCCCGGGGAGGGCTACACCTTC.

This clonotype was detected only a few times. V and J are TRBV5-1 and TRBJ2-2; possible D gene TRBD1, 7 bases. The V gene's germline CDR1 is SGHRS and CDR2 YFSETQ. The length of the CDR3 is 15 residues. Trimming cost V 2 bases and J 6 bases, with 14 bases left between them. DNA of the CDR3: TGCGCCAGCAGCTTCGGGCAGGGGGGCGCCGGGGAGCTGTTTTTT. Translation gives CASSFGQGGAGELFF.